The rows below give T cell receptor beta chains drawn from one sample of a study of B cell selection in AIRE deficiency. Libraries were prepared by immunoSEQ multiplex PCR; TCRdb keeps only in-frame clonotypes and omits some of them. The table records 20,000 to 30,000 clones, about 90% of them present only once. Sample: CD4+CD25+ Tregs sorted from PBMCs. The source of these receptors is a human donor in good health. Both conserved end residues are part of each CDR3.

TRBV6-1	TRBJ1-1	CASSVDTNTEAFF
TRBV2	TRBJ2-3	CASSGTGVGTDTQYF
TRBV7-9	TRBJ1-2	CASSLGQKLYGYTF
TRBV28	TRBJ1-2	CASRTTGERYGYTF
TRBV5-1	TRBJ1-2	CASSSTGTTLGGYTF
TRBV7-8	TRBJ2-7	CASSLQSGALYEQYF
TRBV10-2	TRBJ1-2	CASSDSYGYTF
TRBV10-3	TRBJ2-3	CAISARDTDTQYF
TRBV5-5	TRBJ1-2	CASAPLAGFGYTF
TRBV6-5	TRBJ1-1	CATTRGKDTEAFF
TRBV7-9	TRBJ2-7	CASSDRYEQYF
TRBV18	TRBJ2-5	CASSPALLETQYF
TRBV5-6	TRBJ1-5	CASSFRWGGNQPQHF
TRBV6-5	TRBJ1-3	CASSSRQGAGNTIYF
TRBV6-1	TRBJ1-6	CASSEADGDPYNSPLHF
TRBV12-5	TRBJ1-6	CASGGSPLHF
TRBV2	TRBJ2-2	CASRGTSGGTGELFF
TRBV4-1	TRBJ2-3	CASSQAATTSTDTQYF
TRBV5-5	TRBJ2-1	CASSLDRVNEQFF
TRBV7-6	TRBJ2-5	CASSLVPSADFWTQYF
TRBV7-2	TRBJ2-7	CASSQDRSYEQYF
TRBV19	TRBJ1-1	CASSIIGGNTEAFF
TRBV29-1	TRBJ1-2	CSAQALRSGYTF
TRBV11-2	TRBJ1-5	CASSLGGRGNQPQHF
TRBV7-3	TRBJ1-1	CASSLAGTGNMNTEAFF
TRBV10-3	TRBJ1-1	CAISDRGGAEAFF
TRBV13	TRBJ1-4	CASSLLRDTGSGEKLFF
TRBV5-1	TRBJ2-3	CASSSQVTDTQYF
TRBV6-1	TRBJ1-6	CASSAKRGDSPLHF
TRBV18	TRBJ2-7	CASSPDRVYEQYF
TRBV1	TRBJ2-3	CTSSQDGQGHPYTDTQYF
TRBV19	TRBJ2-2	CASSIDSRGRGELFF
TRBV5-4	TRBJ2-7	CASSRESGTGRHEQYF
TRBV27	TRBJ2-1	CASSLLLLAGGKEFF
TRBV28	TRBJ1-5	CASSFRQGNQPQHF
TRBV5-1	TRBJ2-3	CASSLGTGAGDTQYF
TRBV27	TRBJ1-2	CASRISGVGGYTF
TRBV18	TRBJ1-6	CASKDGFYSYNSPLHF
TRBV18	TRBJ1-6	CASSSEDSPLHF
TRBV19	TRBJ1-2	CASSMRAMTGTHYGYTF
TRBV10-3	TRBJ2-1	CAIREPGQGINEQFF
TRBV25-1	TRBJ1-6	CASSARGRNSPLHF
TRBV7-9	TRBJ2-3	CASSLGLAGGYGTDTQYF
TRBV18	TRBJ1-2	CASSPQQGVGNGYTF
TRBV7-8	TRBJ1-4	CASSLAPIGGGSNEKLFF
TRBV7-2	TRBJ2-1	CASSQWGNNEQFF
TRBV6-5	TRBJ1-1	CASSYWVLNTEAFF
TRBV6-5	TRBJ1-6	CASTQTGDSPLHF
TRBV9	TRBJ1-1	CASSGGPGTLMNTEAFF
TRBV7-8	TRBJ1-3	CASSLEGNTIYF
TRBV6-5	TRBJ1-1	CASSYSGMLGGTEAFF
TRBV29-1	TRBJ2-7	CSVGGGNDEQYF
TRBV5-1	TRBJ1-5	CASSVTGPGEPQHF
TRBV5-4	TRBJ2-2	CASSQGTSGGGELFF
TRBV7-2	TRBJ1-6	CASSLIGGLRAPLHF
TRBV19	TRBJ2-7	CASSGVYTVFYEQYF
TRBV5-1	TRBJ2-7	CASSFSGGDPYEQYF
TRBV7-9	TRBJ1-1	CASSLWNTEAFF
TRBV11-2	TRBJ1-6	CASSGGGSSYNSPLHF
TRBV23-1	TRBJ1-6	CASPRGRLRNSPLHF